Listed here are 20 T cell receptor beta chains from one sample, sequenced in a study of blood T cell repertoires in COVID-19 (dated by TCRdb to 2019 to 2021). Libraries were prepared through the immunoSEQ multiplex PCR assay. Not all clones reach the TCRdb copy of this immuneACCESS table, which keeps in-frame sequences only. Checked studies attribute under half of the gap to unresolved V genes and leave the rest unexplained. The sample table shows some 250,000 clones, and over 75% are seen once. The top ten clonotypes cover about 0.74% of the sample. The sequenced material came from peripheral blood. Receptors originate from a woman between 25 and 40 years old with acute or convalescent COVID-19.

In nucleotides, the CDR3 is TGTGCCAGCAGTTTAATGACAGGGACTTTGCGCACCGGGGAGCTGTTTTTT. This gives the protein CASSLMTGTLRTGELFF. The gene calls are TRBV5-6 and TRBJ2-2; the D gene is possibly TRBD1 (7 bases). This CDR3 contains 17 residues. CDR1 is SGHDT, CDR2 YYEEEE, per germline. The germline V and J ends were trimmed by 5 bases and 4 bases, with 21 bases remaining between them.

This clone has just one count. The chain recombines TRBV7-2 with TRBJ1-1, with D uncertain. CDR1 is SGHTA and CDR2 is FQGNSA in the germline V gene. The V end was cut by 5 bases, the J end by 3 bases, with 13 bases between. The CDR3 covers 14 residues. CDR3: CASSRKSGDTEAFF. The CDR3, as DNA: TGTGCCAGCAGCCGCAAGTCCGGGGACACTGAAGCTTTCTTT.

CDR3 sequence reads: CASSQRARERREQYF. CDR3 sequence (DNA): TGCGCCAGCAGCCAAAGGGCCCGGGAGAGGCGCGAGCAGTACTTC. This chain joins TRBV4-3 and TRBJ2-7, with D maybe TRBD2 (6 bases). This CDR3 contains 15 residues. In germline, CDR1 is LGHNA, CDR2 YSLEER. V was clipped by 2 bases and J by 6 bases, with 17 bases between them.

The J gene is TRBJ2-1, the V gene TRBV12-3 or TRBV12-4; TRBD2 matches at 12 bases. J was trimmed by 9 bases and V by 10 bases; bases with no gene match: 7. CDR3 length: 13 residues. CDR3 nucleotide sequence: TGTGCCATACGACTAGCGGGAGCGGTTGAGCAGTTCTTC. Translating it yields CAIRLAGAVEQFF.

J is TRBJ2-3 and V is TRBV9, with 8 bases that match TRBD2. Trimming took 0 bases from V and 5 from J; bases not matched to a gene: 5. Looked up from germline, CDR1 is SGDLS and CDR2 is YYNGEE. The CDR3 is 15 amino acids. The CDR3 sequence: CASSVAGRALDTQYF. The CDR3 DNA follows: TGTGCCAGCAGCGTAGCCGGGAGGGCCTTAGATACGCAGTATTTT.

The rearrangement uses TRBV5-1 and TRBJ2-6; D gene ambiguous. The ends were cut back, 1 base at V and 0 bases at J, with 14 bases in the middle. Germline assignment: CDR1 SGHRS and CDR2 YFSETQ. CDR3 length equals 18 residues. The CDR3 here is CASSLMIFSGSGANVLTF. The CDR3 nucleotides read TGCGCCAGCAGCTTGATGATTTTTTCGGGCTCTGGGGCCAACGTCCTGACTTTC. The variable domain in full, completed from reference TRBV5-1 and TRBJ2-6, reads KAGVTQTPRYLIKTRGQQVTLSCSPISGHRSVSWYQQTPGQGLQFLFEYFSETQRNKGNFPGRFSGRQFSNSRSEMNVSTLELGDSALYLCASSLMIFSGSGANVLTFGAGSRLTVL.

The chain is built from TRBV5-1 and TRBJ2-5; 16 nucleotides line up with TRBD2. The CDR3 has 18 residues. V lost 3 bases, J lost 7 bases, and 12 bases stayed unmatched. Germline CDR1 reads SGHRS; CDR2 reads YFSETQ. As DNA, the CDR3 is TGCGCCAGCAGCTCTTCCGGGACTAGCGGGAGGGCCCTGGGGACCCAGTACTTC. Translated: CASSSSGTSGRALGTQYF.

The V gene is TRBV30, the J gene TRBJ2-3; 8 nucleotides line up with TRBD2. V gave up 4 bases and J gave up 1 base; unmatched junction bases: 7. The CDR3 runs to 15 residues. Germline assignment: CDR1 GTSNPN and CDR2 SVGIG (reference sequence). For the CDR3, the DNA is TGTGCCTGGAAGTCGGGGACTAGGGGCACAGATACGCAGTATTTT. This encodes CAWKSGTRGTDTQYF.

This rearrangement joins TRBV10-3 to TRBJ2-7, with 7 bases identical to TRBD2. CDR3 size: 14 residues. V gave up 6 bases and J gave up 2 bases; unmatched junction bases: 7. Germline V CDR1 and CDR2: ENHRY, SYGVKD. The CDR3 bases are TGTGCCATCAGGGGGGAGGGACGGACCTACGAGCAGTACTTC. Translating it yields CAIRGEGRTYEQYF.

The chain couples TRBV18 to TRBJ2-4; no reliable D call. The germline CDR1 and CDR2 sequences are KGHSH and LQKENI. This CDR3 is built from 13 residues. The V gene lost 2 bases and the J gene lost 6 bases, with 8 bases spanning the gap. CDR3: CASSPVPLNIQYF. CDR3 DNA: TGTGCCAGCTCACCAGTTCCTCTAAACATTCAGTACTTC.

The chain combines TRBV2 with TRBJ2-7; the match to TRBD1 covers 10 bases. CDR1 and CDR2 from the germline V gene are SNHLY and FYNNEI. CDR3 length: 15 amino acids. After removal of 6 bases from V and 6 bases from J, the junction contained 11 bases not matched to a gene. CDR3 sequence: CASRARTGGNTEQYF. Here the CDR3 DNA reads TGTGCCAGCAGGGCCCGGACAGGGGGAAATACCGAGCAGTACTTC. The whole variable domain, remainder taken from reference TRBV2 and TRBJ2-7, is EPEVTQTPSHQVTQMGQEVILRCVPISNHLYFYWYRQILGQKVEFLVSFYNNEISEKSEIFDDQFSVERPDGSNFTLKIRSTKLEDSAMYFCASRARTGGNTEQYFGPGTRLTVT.

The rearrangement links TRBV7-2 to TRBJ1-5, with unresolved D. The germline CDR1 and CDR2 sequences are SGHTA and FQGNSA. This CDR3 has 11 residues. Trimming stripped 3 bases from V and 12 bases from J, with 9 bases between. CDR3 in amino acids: CASSLTEVQHF. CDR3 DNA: TGTGCCAGCAGCTTGACTGAAGTCCAGCATTTT.

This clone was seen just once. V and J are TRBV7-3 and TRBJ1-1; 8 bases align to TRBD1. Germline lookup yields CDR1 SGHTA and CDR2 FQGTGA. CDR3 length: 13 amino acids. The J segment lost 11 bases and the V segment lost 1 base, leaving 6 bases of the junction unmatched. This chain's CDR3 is CASSLRGQVSAFF. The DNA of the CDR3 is TGTGCCAGCAGCTTAAGGGGACAGGTCTCGGCTTTCTTT.

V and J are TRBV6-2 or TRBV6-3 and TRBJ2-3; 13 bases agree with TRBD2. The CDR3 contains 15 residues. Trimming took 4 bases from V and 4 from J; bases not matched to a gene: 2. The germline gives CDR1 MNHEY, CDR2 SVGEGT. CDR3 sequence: CASSWTSGSPDTQYF. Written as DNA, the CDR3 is TGTGCCAGCAGTTGGACTAGCGGGAGCCCAGATACGCAGTATTTT.

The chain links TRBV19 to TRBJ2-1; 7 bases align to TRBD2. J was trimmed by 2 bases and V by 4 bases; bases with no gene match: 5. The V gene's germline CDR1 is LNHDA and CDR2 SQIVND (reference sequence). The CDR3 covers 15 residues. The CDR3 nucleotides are TGTGCCAGTAGTAAGTGGGGGGGGACCTACAATGAGCAGTTCTTC. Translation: CASSKWGGTYNEQFF.

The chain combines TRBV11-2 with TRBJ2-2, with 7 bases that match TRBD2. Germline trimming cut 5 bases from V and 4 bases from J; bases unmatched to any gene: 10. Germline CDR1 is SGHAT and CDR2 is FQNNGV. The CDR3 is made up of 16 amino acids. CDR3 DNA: TGTGCCAGCAGCGCCGGGACTAATCGCCCCACCGGGGAGCTGTTTTTT. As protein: CASSAGTNRPTGELFF.

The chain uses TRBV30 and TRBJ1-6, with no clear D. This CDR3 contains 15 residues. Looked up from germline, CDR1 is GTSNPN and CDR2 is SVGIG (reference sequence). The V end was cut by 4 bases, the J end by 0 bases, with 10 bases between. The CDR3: CAWMFGSSYNSPLHF. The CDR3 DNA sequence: TGTGCCTGGATGTTCGGGAGCTCCTATAATTCACCCCTCCACTTT. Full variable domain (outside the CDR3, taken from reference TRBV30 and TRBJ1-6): SQTIHQWPATLVQPVGSPLSLECTVEGTSNPNLYWYRQAAGRGLQLLFYSVGIGQISSEVPQNLSASRPQDRQFILSSKKLLLSDSGFYLCAWMFGSSYNSPLHFGNGTRLTVT.

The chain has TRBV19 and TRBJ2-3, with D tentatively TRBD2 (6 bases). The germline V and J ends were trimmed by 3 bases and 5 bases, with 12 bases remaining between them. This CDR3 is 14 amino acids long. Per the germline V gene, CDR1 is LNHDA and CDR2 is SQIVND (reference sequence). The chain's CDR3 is CASSMGPGEDTQYF. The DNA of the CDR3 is TGTGCCAGTAGTATGGGGCCGGGGGAAGATACGCAGTATTTT.

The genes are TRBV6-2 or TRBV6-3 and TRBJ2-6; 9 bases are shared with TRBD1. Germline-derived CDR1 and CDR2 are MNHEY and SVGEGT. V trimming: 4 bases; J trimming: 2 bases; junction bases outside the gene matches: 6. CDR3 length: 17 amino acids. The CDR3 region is CASSSGTGGAGANVLTF. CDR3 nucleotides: TGTGCCAGCAGTTCGGGAACAGGGGGCGCTGGGGCCAACGTCCTGACTTTC.

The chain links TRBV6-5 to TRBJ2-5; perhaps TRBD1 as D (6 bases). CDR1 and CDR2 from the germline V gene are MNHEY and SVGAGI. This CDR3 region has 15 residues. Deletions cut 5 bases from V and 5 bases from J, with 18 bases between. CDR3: CASSQNQQGRETQYF. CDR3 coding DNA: TGTGCCAGCAGTCAAAACCAACAGGGTCGGGAGACCCAGTACTTC.